The clone carrying this TCR beta chain occurred a few times. Its specificity is not known. The V gene lost 3 bases and the J gene lost 4 bases, with 16 bases spanning the gap. The CDR3 length is 15 residues. The germline CDR1 and CDR2 sequences are SGDLS and YYNGEE. The data were taken from a study of cytomegalovirus exposure and HLA in healthy donors. Study observations and caveats: HLA restriction was apparent for most CMV-associated TCR beta chains in a later analysis.

The PCR contained 60 Vbeta and 13 Jbeta primers. TCRdb keeps only in-frame clones here, not all; method: immunoSEQ multiplex PCR. The sample includes 150,000 to 200,000 clones, about 77% of them seen just once. The clonotype originates from a woman aged 25 to 39 in good health and CMV-seropositive. This chain joins TRBV9 and TRBJ1-2; tentative D call: TRBD1 (5 bases). The sequencing sample was made of PBMCs. CDR3 sequence reads: CASSGPRVGLYGYTF. DNA for the CDR3: TGTGCCAGCAGCGGACCCAGGGTAGGGCTCTATGGCTACACCTTC. Complete variable domain (other parts from reference TRBV9 and TRBJ1-2): DSGVTQTPKHLITATGQRVTLRCSPRSGDLSVYWYQQSLDQGLQFLIQYYNGEERAKGNILERFSAQQFPDLHSELNLSSLELGDSALYFCASSGPRVGLYGYTFGSGTRLTVV.